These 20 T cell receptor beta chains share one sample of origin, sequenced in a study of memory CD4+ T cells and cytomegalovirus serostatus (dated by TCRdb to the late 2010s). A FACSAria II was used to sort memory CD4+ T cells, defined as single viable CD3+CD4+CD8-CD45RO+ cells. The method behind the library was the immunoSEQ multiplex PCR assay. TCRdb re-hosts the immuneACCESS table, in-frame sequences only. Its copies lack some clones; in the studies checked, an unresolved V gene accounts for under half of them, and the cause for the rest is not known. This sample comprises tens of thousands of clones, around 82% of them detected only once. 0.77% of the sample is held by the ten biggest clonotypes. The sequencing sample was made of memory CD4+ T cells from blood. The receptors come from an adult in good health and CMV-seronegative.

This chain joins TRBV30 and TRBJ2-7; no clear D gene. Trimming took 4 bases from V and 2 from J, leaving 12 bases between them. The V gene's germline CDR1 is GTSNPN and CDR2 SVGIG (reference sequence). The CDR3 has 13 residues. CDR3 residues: CAWKRHRPYEQYF. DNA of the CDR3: TGTGCCTGGAAAAGACATCGGCCCTACGAGCAGTACTTC.

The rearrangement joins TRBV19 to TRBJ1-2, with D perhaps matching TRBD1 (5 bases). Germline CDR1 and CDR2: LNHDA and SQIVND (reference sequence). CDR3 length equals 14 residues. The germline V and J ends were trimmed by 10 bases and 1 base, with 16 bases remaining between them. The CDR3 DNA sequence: TGTGCCACTCTTCCTGGGGCGGGTAACTATGGCTACACCTTC. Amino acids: CATLPGAGNYGYTF.

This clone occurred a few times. CDR3 sequence: CASMGWGGTEAFF. The CDR3 DNA follows: TGCGCCAGCATGGGGTGGGGCGGCACTGAAGCTTTCTTT. V gene TRBV5-1 combines with J gene TRBJ1-1; a possible D gene is TRBD1 (5 bases). The CDR3 has 13 residues. In germline, CDR1 is SGHRS, CDR2 YFSETQ. V lost 6 bases and J lost 4, with 13 bases in between.

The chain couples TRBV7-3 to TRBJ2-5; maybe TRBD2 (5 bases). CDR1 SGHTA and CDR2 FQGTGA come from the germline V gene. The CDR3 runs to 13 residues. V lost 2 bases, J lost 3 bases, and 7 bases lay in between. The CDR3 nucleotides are TGTGCCAGCAGCTTACACGGGGAAGAGACCCAGTACTTC. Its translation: CASSLHGEETQYF.

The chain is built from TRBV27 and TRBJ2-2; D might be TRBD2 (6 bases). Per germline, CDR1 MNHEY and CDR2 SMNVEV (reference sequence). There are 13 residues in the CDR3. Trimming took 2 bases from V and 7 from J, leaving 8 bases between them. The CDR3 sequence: CASSLLGGGELFF. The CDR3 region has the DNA TGTGCCAGCAGTTTACTCGGGGGCGGGGAGCTGTTTTTT.

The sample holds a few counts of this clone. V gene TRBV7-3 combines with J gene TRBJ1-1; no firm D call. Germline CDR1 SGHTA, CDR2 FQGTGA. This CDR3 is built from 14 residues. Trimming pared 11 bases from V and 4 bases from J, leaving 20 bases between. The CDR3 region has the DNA TGTGCCTCCGGAGGAATCCGCCCGGGCACTGAAGCTTTCTTT. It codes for CASGGIRPGTEAFF.

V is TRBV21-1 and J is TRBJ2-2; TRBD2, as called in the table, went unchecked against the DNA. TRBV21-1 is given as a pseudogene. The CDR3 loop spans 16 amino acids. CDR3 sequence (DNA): TGTGCCAGCAGCAAAGCCCGGCGGGCAGGCTTCGGGGAGCTGTTTTTT. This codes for CASSKARRAGFGELFF.

The CDR3: CASSTGLAGMADTQYF. CDR3 nucleotide sequence: TGTGCCAGCAGTACCGGACTAGCGGGGATGGCAGATACGCAGTATTTT. The genes are TRBV2 and TRBJ2-3, with 12 bases identical to TRBD2. Per the germline V gene, CDR1 is SNHLY and CDR2 is FYNNEI. The CDR3 runs 16 residues. Trimming cost V 5 bases and J 4 bases; bases outside gene matches: 7.

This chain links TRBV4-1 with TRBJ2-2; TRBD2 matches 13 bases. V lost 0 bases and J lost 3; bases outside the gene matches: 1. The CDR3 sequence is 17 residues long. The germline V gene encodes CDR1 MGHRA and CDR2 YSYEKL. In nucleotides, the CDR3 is TGCGCCAGCAGCCAAGAACTAGCGGGGGGGCACACCGGGGAGCTGTTTTTT. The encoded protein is CASSQELAGGHTGELFF.

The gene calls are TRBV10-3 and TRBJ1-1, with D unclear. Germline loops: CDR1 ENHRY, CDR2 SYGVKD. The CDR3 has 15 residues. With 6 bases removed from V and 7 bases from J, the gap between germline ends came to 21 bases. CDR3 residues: CAISISRSPPSEAFF. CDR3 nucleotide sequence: TGTGCCATCAGCATTTCCAGGAGTCCTCCCAGTGAAGCTTTCTTT.

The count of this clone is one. CDR3 in amino acids: CASSLSRNTEAFF. CDR3 bases: TGCGCCAGCAGCTTGAGTAGGAACACTGAAGCTTTCTTT. V is TRBV5-1 and J is TRBJ1-1; D gene unclear. The CDR3 length is 13 residues. Trimming cost V 1 base and J 1 base, with 5 bases left between them. Germline lookup yields CDR1 SGHRS and CDR2 YFSETQ.

CDR3 sequence: CASSEGGNYGYTF. DNA for the CDR3: TGCGCCAGCAGCGAGGGGGGGAACTATGGCTACACCTTC. The V call is TRBV5-1, the J call TRBJ1-2; D perhaps matches TRBD1 (6 bases). CDR3 size: 13 residues. Germline CDR1 and CDR2: SGHRS and YFSETQ. V lost 4 bases and J 2 bases, leaving 9 bases between the germline ends.

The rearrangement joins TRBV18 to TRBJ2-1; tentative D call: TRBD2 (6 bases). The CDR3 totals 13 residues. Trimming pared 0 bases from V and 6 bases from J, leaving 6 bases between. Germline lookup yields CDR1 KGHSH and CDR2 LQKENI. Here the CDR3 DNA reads TGTGCCAGCTCACCACCGACTAGCAATGAGCAGTTCTTC. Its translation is CASSPPTSNEQFF.

CDR3 DNA: TGCGCCAGCAGCCAAGATCGTAGCTATGAGCAGTTCTTC. Its protein is CASSQDRSYEQFF. The chain couples TRBV4-1 to TRBJ2-1; no reliable D call. Germline CDR1 reads MGHRA; CDR2 reads YSYEKL. Between the trimmed V and J ends, which lost 0 bases and 8 bases, there was a span of 8 bases. This CDR3 spans 13 amino acids.

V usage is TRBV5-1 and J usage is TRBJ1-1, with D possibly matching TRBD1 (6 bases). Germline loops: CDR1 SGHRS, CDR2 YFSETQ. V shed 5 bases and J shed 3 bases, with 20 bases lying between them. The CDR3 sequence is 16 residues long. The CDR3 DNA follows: TGCGCCAGCAGTACGGGTCCCGGGACACTTTACACTGAAGCTTTCTTT. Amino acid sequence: CASSTGPGTLYTEAFF.

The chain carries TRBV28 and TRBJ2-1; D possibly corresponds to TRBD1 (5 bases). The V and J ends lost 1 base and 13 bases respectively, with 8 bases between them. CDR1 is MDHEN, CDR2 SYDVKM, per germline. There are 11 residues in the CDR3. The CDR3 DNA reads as TGTGCCAGCAGTTTATACCAGGGACAGTTCTTC. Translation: CASSLYQGQFF.

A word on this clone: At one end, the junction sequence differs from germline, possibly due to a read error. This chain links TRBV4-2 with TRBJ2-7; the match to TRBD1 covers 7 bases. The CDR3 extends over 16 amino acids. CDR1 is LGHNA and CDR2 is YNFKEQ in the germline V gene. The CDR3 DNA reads TGTGCCAGCAGCCAAGCCGGGACAGCTTTCTCCTACGGGCAGTACTTC. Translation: CASSQAGTAFSYGQYF.

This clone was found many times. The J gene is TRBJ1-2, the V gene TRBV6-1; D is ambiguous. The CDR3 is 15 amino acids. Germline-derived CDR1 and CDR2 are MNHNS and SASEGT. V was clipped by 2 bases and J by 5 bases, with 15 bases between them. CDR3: CASSERLPRDYGYTF. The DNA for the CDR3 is TGTGCCAGCAGTGAAAGGCTACCCCGTGATTATGGCTACACCTTC.

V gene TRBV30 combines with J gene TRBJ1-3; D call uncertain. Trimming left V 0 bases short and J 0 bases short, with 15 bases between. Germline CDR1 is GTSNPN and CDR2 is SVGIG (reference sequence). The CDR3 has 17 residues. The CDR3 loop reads CAWSVPMGISSGNTIYF. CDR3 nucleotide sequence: TGTGCCTGGAGTGTACCAATGGGAATCAGCTCTGGAAACACCATATATTTT.

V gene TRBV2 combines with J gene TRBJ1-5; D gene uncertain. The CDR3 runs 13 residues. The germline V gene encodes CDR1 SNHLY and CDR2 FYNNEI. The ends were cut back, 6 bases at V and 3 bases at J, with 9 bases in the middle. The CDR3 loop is CASSGNLNQPQHF. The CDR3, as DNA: TGTGCCAGCAGCGGCAACCTCAATCAGCCCCAGCATTTT.